Below, 10 T cell receptor beta chains from the same sample are listed, as sequenced in a study of spatial heterogeneity in lung cancer. In TCRdb, the 5' RACE reads were re-called with MiXCR into one record per CDR3 protein. The repertoire has about 80,000 distinct CDR3 sequences, roughly a fifth of them found once; the top ten carry roughly 6.2%. Indicated time point: sample taken at primary tumor resection. Tumor, nontumor lung or frozen PBMC supplied whole RNA, sequenced without sorting. The source was PBMCs, collected at surgery. The receptor set was obtained from a male donor with early-stage non-small cell lung cancer.

This chain connects TRBV10-3 to TRBJ1-5; 10 nucleotides align to TRBD1. J lost 7 bases, V lost 6 bases, and 6 bases had no gene match. Germline CDR1 reads ENHRY; CDR2 reads SYGVKD. This CDR3 region has 14 residues. In DNA, the CDR3 is TGTGCCATCAGCCCGGGACAGGGGCCGCAGCCCCAGCATTTT. Translation: CAISPGQGPQPQHF.

The V and J genes are TRBV7-3 and TRBJ2-1, with D perhaps TRBD2 (6 bases). This CDR3 is built from 15 residues. The V end was cut by 2 bases, the J end by 0 bases, with 8 bases between. Germline CDR1 SGHTA, CDR2 FQGTGA. The CDR3 DNA reads TGTGCCAGCAGCTTAGGGGGGACCTCCTACAATGAGCAGTTCTTC. Translating it yields CASSLGGTSYNEQFF.

This clonotype turned up a few times. The chain recombines TRBV7-2 with TRBJ1-1; D remains unclear. This CDR3 is built from 13 residues. Trimming shortened V by 5 bases and J by 10 bases, and 17 bases separated the two germline ends. The germline CDR1 and CDR2 sequences are SGHTA and FQGNSA. The CDR3 protein is CASSPSRVSGAFF. The CDR3 bases are TGTGCCAGCAGCCCGAGTCGGGTGTCAGGAGCTTTCTTT.

This clonotype occurred many times. It is unclear where the CDR3 begins or ends on the DNA, so no DNA is shown, and the CDR3 is as TCRdb lists it. The chain carries TRBV10-3 and TRBJ2-4; the listed D gene, TRBD1, was not tested against the DNA. CDR1 is ENHRY and CDR2 is SYGVKD in the germline V gene. From its first to its last residue, the CDR3 has 15 amino acids. This chain's CDR3 is CAMFRARGDKNIQYF.

The chain has TRBV7-2 and TRBJ2-2; possible D gene TRBD2, 5 bases. Trimming left V 5 bases short and J 4 bases short, with 11 bases between. The CDR3 spans 14 residues. Germline assignment: CDR1 SGHTA and CDR2 FQGNSA. The CDR3 DNA is TGTGCCAGCAGCCCCACCCGGGGCACCGGGGAGCTGTTTTTT. It translates to CASSPTRGTGELFF.

The V call is TRBV29-1, the J call TRBJ2-3; maybe TRBD2 (7 bases). Germline V gene data show CDR1 as SQVTM and CDR2 as ANQGSEA. CDR3 length equals 13 residues. The DNA of the CDR3 is TGCAGTGCGGGTCAGGGGAGGGCAGATACGCAGTATTTT. As protein: CSAGQGRADTQYF.

The table lists this clonotype with a few counts. This chain links TRBV10-3 with TRBJ2-1, with D possibly matching TRBD2 (5 bases). V gave up 5 bases and J gave up 1 base, with 15 bases separating them. Germline values: CDR1 ENHRY, CDR2 SYGVKD. The CDR3 has 16 residues. CDR3 in DNA: TGTGCCATCAGTCCGGCCCCGGGGTCATCCTACAATGAGCAGTTCTTC. Translated, it gives CAISPAPGSSYNEQFF.

Only a few counts were recorded for this clonotype. The chain has TRBV27 and TRBJ2-5; D might be TRBD2 (5 bases). There are 13 residues in the CDR3. V was clipped by 4 bases and J by 1 base, with 7 bases between them. Germline CDR1 is MNHEY and CDR2 is SMNVEV (reference sequence). The CDR3: CASSSGIQETQYF. The DNA for the CDR3 is TGTGCCAGCAGTTCCGGGATCCAAGAGACCCAGTACTTC.

This clonotype was seen at least ten times. This chain links TRBV5-1 with TRBJ2-7; perhaps TRBD1 as D (6 bases). Trimming shortened V by 4 bases and J by 2 bases, and 10 bases separated the two germline ends. The CDR3 runs to 13 residues. CDR1 is SGHRS, CDR2 YFSETQ, per germline. The CDR3 DNA is TGCGCCAGCAGCGGGGACAACGCCTACGAGCAGTACTTC. Its protein product is CASSGDNAYEQYF.

This clonotype was seen only a few times. The chain links TRBV6-5 to TRBJ2-3; D gene ambiguous. Germline V gene sequence: CDR1 MNHEY, CDR2 SVGAGI. Trimming removed 7 bases at V and 5 bases at J, with 10 bases between. The CDR3 has 12 residues. Here the CDR3 reads CASTPGGDTQYF. The DNA for the CDR3 is TGTGCCAGCACCCCGGGTGGAGATACGCAGTATTTT.